This TCR beta chain was recovered during a study of T cell clonality in common variable immunodeficiency. Donors gave roughly 5 to 8.5 ml heparinized peripheral whole blood. Study conclusions and caveats: CVID subjects shared fewer TCRbeta clones than healthy controls did. In common variable immunodeficiency, TCR beta chains reportedly carried fewer deletions and N-nucleotide insertions.

This clone was seen many times. Its antigen remains unidentified. The read falls 3 residues short of the CDR3 end, and the missing part is taken from the germline J gene. Equal genomic DNA amounts from CVID and control samples were sequenced. The table came from immunoSEQ multiplex PCR; TCRdb's copy has only in-frame clones and leaves some out. The sample gives under 45,000 clones, none seen only once, and the top ten clones hold roughly 3.5%. CDR1 and CDR2 (germline): MNHEY, SVGEGT. The CDR3 loop spans 17 amino acids. V lost 5 bases and J lost 7; bases outside the gene matches: 11. The sequenced material came from peripheral blood mononuclear cells. This TCR derives from a person aged 18 to 75 in good health. V gene TRBV6-2 or TRBV6-3 combines with J gene TRBJ2-1; 13 bases line up with TRBD2. The covered CDR3 bases are TGTGCCAGCAGTAGCGGGACTAGCGGGGCCCGCTGGAATGAG. Protein product: CASSSGTSGARWNE. The entire CDR3 protein is CASSSGTSGARWNEQFF.